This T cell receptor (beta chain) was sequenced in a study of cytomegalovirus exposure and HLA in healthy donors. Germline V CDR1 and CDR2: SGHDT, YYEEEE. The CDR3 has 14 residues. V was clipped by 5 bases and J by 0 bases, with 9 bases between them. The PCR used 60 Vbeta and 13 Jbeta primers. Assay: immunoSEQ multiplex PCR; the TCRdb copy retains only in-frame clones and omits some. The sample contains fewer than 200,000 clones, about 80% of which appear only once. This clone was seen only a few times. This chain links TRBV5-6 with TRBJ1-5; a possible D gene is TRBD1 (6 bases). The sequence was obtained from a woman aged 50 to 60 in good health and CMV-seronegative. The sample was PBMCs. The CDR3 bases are TGTGCCAGCAGTGGACAGAATAGCAATCAGCCCCAGCATTTT. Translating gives CASSGQNSNQPQHF.